This T cell receptor (beta chain) was found in a study of T-cell reconstitution after alpha-beta-depleted transplantation in children. Study outcomes and limitations: At one year after transplant, newly produced T cells mostly accounted for T-cell counts and diversity. Several hundred expanded graft clones reportedly gave rise to the alpha-beta T cells present about two months after transplant. For some patients, TCRbeta diversity was high at day 60 because of recipient T cells and thymic progenitors that survived.

This clonotype was counted only a few times. Its target is unknown. TCRbeta library preparation incorporated unique molecular identifiers. TCRdb redid the calling of the PCR reads with MiXCR, one entry per CDR3 protein. The sample includes a few hundred thousand distinct CDR3 sequences, about 9.9% of them seen just once. The specimen comprised peripheral blood, sampled 180 days after TCRalphabeta/CD19-depleted stem cell transplant. The sequence was collected from a male patient aged 2 to 10 who had a stem cell transplant for chronic granulomatous disease, so the T cells may come from the graft donor.

The CDR3 is CASSCLAGGLCNEQFF. The CDR3 nucleotides are TGTGCCAGCAGTTGCCTCGCGGGGGGTCTTTGCAATGAGCAGTTCTTC. The gene calls are TRBV28 and TRBJ2-1; the match to TRBD2 covers 8 bases. This CDR3 is 16 amino acids long. V shed 4 bases and J 6 bases; nucleotides not matched to a gene: 11. CDR1 and CDR2 (germline): MDHEN, SYDVKM.